The 29 T cell receptor beta chains given below trace back to one sample, sequenced in a study of T-cell reconstitution after alpha-beta-depleted transplantation in children. The library targeted TCRbeta and was prepared with unique molecular identifiers. TCRdb reprocessed the PCR reads with MiXCR, giving one entry per CDR3 protein. The profile shows approximately 400,000 distinct CDR3 sequences, roughly 16% of them singletons. The sample was PBMCs, mostly from graft donor cells, taken 360 days after TCRalphabeta/CD19-depleted stem cell transplant. These receptor sequences come from a boy younger than two who had a stem cell transplant for Wiskott-Aldrich syndrome, so the T cells may come from the graft donor.

The sample holds a few counts of this clonotype. The chain recombines TRBV29-1 with TRBJ1-5; no reliable D call. Trimming took off 6 bases at V and 6 bases at J, with 15 bases between the two ends. This CDR3 has 13 residues. Germline CDR1 is SQVTM and CDR2 is ANQGSEA. For the CDR3, the DNA is TGCAGCGTCCTTTATGCGGTCGGTCAGCCCCAGCATTTT. It is translated as CSVLYAVGQPQHF. The complete variable domain, with remaining parts taken from reference TRBV29-1 and TRBJ1-5, reads SAVISQKPSRDICQRGTSLTIQCQVDSQVTMMFWYRQQPGQSLTLIATANQGSEATYESGFVIDKFPISRPNLTFSTLTVSNMSPEDSSIYLCSVLYAVGQPQHFGDGTRLSIL.

This clonotype was observed a handful of times. The chain employs TRBV15 and TRBJ2-2; 7 nucleotides align to TRBD1. Germline trimming cut 4 bases from V and 4 bases from J; bases unmatched to any gene: 9. CDR3 size: 16 residues. The germline CDR1 and CDR2 sequences are LNHNV and YYDKDF (reference sequence). The CDR3 DNA is TGTGCCACCAGCAAAGGGGGCGAGTGGGGCACCGGGGAGCTGTTTTTT. It codes for CATSKGGEWGTGELFF. The whole variable domain, remainder taken from reference TRBV15 and TRBJ2-2, is DAMVIQNPRYQVTQFGKPVTLSCSQTLNHNVMYWYQQKSSQAPKLLFHYYDKDFNNEADTPDNFQSRRPNTSFCFLDIRSPGLGDTAMYLCATSKGGEWGTGELFFGEGSRLTVL.

This clonotype was counted only a few times. This chain links TRBV7-9 with TRBJ2-2; D might be TRBD2 (5 bases). Germline CDR1 reads SEHNR; CDR2 reads FQNEAQ (reference sequence). The CDR3 is 13 amino acids. Trimming took off 4 bases at V and 3 bases at J, with 6 bases between the two ends. The CDR3 DNA reads TGTGCCAGCAGCTACGGGGACACCGGGGAGCTGTTTTTT. Its protein product is CASSYGDTGELFF. Full variable domain (rest looked up from reference TRBV7-9 and TRBJ2-2): DTGVSQNPRHKITKRGQNVTFRCDPISEHNRLYWYRQTLGQGPEFLTYFQNEAQLEKSRLLSDRFSAERPKGSFSTLEIQRTEQGDSAMYLCASSYGDTGELFFGEGSRLTVL.

The chain joins TRBV20-1 to TRBJ2-7, with a tentative D call TRBD2 (6 bases). The V and J ends lost 1 base and 4 bases respectively, with 20 bases between them. The CDR3 has 16 amino acids. Germline loops: CDR1 DFQATT, CDR2 SNEGSKA (reference sequence). The CDR3 here is CSARGGEAPKTYEQYF. The CDR3, as DNA: TGCAGTGCTAGAGGGGGGGAAGCCCCCAAAACTTACGAGCAGTACTTC.

The rearrangement joins TRBV6-2 or TRBV6-3 to TRBJ2-1, with 7 bases lining up with TRBD2. The V gene's germline CDR1 is MNHEY and CDR2 SVGEGT. With V trimmed by 6 bases and J by 1 base, 9 bases remained unmatched. The CDR3 loop spans 16 amino acids. The CDR3 is CASRPSGYRSYNEQFF. Written as DNA, the CDR3 is TGTGCCAGCAGGCCTAGCGGTTACCGATCCTACAATGAGCAGTTCTTC.

The V call is TRBV20-1, the J call TRBJ2-1; 10 positions agree with TRBD1. CDR1 is DFQATT, CDR2 SNEGSKA, per germline (reference sequence). J lost 2 bases, V lost 1 base, and 8 bases had no gene match. The CDR3 length is 17 residues. Here the CDR3 reads CSARALGQGRAYNEQFF. CDR3 coding DNA: TGCAGTGCTAGAGCCTTGGGACAGGGGAGGGCCTACAATGAGCAGTTCTTC.

This clonotype was picked up many times. The CDR3 DNA follows: TGCGCCAGCAGCTTGAGGACAGGGGCGAACCTATACAATGAGCAGTTCTTC. It is translated as CASSLRTGANLYNEQFF. This chain connects TRBV5-1 to TRBJ2-1; 9 positions agree with TRBD1. V shed 1 base and J 4 bases; nucleotides not matched to a gene: 9. Germline V gene lookup returns CDR1 SGHRS and CDR2 YFSETQ. The CDR3 sequence is 17 residues long.

This chain uses TRBV5-1 with TRBJ2-7; D is possibly TRBD1 or TRBD2 (5 bases each). The CDR3 has 15 amino acids. With 0 bases removed from V and 1 base from J, the gap between germline ends came to 11 bases. Per the germline V gene, CDR1 is SGHRS and CDR2 is YFSETQ. The CDR3 protein is CASSLVVGASYEQYF. Written as DNA, the CDR3 is TGCGCCAGCAGCTTGGTGGTCGGGGCGTCCTACGAGCAGTACTTC.

The J gene is TRBJ2-1, the V gene TRBV19; 10 positions agree with TRBD1. The germline V gene has CDR1 LNHDA and CDR2 SQIVND (reference sequence). The CDR3 extends over 14 amino acids. V lost 3 bases, J lost 6 bases, and 2 bases stayed unmatched. CDR3 residues: CASSMDRGINEQFF. CDR3 in DNA: TGTGCCAGTAGTATGGACAGGGGGATCAATGAGCAGTTCTTC. The whole variable domain, remainder taken from reference TRBV19 and TRBJ2-1, is DGGITQSPKYLFRKEGQNVTLSCEQNLNHDAMYWYRQDPGQGLRLIYYSQIVNDFQKGDIAEGYSVSREKKESFPLTVTSAQKNPTAFYLCASSMDRGINEQFFGPGTRLTVL.

This clonotype was seen a few times. The J gene is TRBJ2-5, the V gene TRBV7-9, with D possibly matching TRBD2 (5 bases). The CDR3 is 14 amino acids. The germline CDR1 and CDR2 sequences are SEHNR and FQNEAQ (reference sequence). Trimming removed 0 bases from V and 5 bases from J, with 10 bases in between. In DNA form, the CDR3 reads TGTGCCAGCAGCTTAGCAAGGGAGAGGGAGACCCAGTACTTC. Translated, it gives CASSLARERETQYF.

This chain's CDR3 is CASAAVGGYEQYF. The CDR3, as DNA: TGTGCCAGCGCAGCTGTGGGGGGTTACGAGCAGTACTTC. The gene calls are TRBV5-4 and TRBJ2-7; D might be TRBD2 (6 bases). Germline values: CDR1 SGHNT, CDR2 YYREEE (reference sequence). V lost 7 bases to trimming and J lost 4 bases, with 15 bases between them. The CDR3 has 13 residues.

The chain links TRBV27 to TRBJ2-5, with D perhaps matching TRBD2 (7 bases). This CDR3 spans 15 amino acids. Trimming pared 7 bases from V and 1 base from J, leaving 16 bases between. CDR1 is MNHEY and CDR2 is SMNVEV in the germline V gene (reference sequence). CDR3 in DNA: TGTGCCAGCAACTCCTTCGGGGGGCCCCAAGAGACCCAGTACTTC. Amino acid sequence: CASNSFGGPQETQYF.

This clonotype was detected only a few times. The chain couples TRBV6-2 or TRBV6-3 to TRBJ2-7; D tentatively reads TRBD1 or TRBD2 (5 bases each). Germline V lookup: CDR1 MNHEY, CDR2 SVGEGT. The CDR3 has 15 amino acids. Trimming removed 0 bases at V and 3 bases at J, with 12 bases between. CDR3 in DNA: TGTGCCAGCAGTTACTCGGGGGTTAAGATCTACGAGCAGTACTTC. Amino acid sequence: CASSYSGVKIYEQYF.

The chain combines TRBV18 with TRBJ2-1; 9 nucleotides align to TRBD2. The ends lost 5 bases at V and 2 bases at J; junction bases unmatched: 4. In germline, CDR1 is KGHSH, CDR2 LQKENI. The CDR3 is made up of 15 amino acids. CDR3 in DNA: TGTGCCAGCTCAACCTCTAGCGGGGCCTACAATGAGCAGTTCTTC. It codes for CASSTSSGAYNEQFF.

The chain recombines TRBV20-1 with TRBJ2-1, with D perhaps matching TRBD1 or TRBD2 (5 bases each). V was trimmed by 5 bases and J by 9 bases, leaving 17 bases between them. This CDR3 has 13 amino acids. Germline V gives CDR1 DFQATT, CDR2 SNEGSKA (reference sequence). Written as DNA, the CDR3 is TGCAGTGCTTATAGGTCTGGGGGTAGTGAGCAGTTCTTC. This encodes CSAYRSGGSEQFF.

As for this clonotype: The junction departs from germline at one end; a sequencing error may be responsible. The genes are TRBV4-3 and TRBJ1-1, with a weak D call TRBD1 (5 bases). Germline CDR1 reads LGHNA; CDR2 reads YSLEER. The CDR3 contains 13 residues. The chain's CDR3 is CVSSRFPGIEAFF. The DNA of the CDR3 is TGCGTCAGCAGCCGGTTCCCAGGGATTGAAGCTTTCTTT.

J is TRBJ2-1 and V is TRBV20-1; 9 nucleotides line up with TRBD2. The junction had 11 bases not matched to a gene; V was cut back by 5 bases and J by 3 bases. Germline CDR1 reads DFQATT; CDR2 reads SNEGSKA (reference sequence). The CDR3 length is 16 residues. CDR3 protein: CSAHSYLAGYYNEQFF. The CDR3 DNA reads as TGCAGTGCTCATTCCTACCTAGCGGGGTACTACAATGAGCAGTTCTTC.

The gene calls are TRBV29-1 and TRBJ2-2; 11 bases map to TRBD2. The germline CDR1 and CDR2 sequences are SQVTM and ANQGSEA. This CDR3 contains 16 residues. J was trimmed by 3 bases and V by 4 bases; bases with no gene match: 7. Here the CDR3 DNA reads TGCAGCGTTGCAGGGACTAGCGGTTCTCACACCGGGGAGCTGTTTTTT. It encodes CSVAGTSGSHTGELFF.

V gene TRBV5-1 combines with J gene TRBJ1-4, with 7 bases lining up with TRBD1. The V gene end was trimmed by 1 base and the J gene end by 6 bases; junction bases not matched to a gene: 3. Looked up from germline, CDR1 is SGHRS and CDR2 is YFSETQ. The CDR3 is made up of 14 amino acids. The chain's CDR3 is CASSLTGEHEKLFF. The DNA for the CDR3 is TGCGCCAGCAGCTTGACAGGGGAGCATGAAAAACTGTTTTTT.

The sample holds many counts of this clonotype. This chain connects TRBV20-1 to TRBJ2-7, with D possibly being TRBD1 (7 bases). Germline V lookup: CDR1 DFQATT, CDR2 SNEGSKA (reference sequence). The CDR3 sequence is 11 residues long. The V end lost 2 bases, the J end lost 6 bases, and 8 bases lay between the germline ends. The CDR3 protein is CSARQGGEQYF. Here the CDR3 DNA reads TGCAGTGCTAGACAGGGGGGCGAGCAGTACTTC.

This clonotype was counted between two and nine times. The V and J genes are TRBV24-1 and TRBJ2-2, with 9 bases lining up with TRBD1. V shed 4 bases, J shed 3 bases, and the junction held 5 bases outside the gene matches. CDR1 KGHDR and CDR2 SFDVKD come from the germline V gene. CDR3 size: 16 residues. As DNA, the CDR3 is TGTGCCACCAGTGACTGGGACAGGGCGGACACCGGGGAGCTGTTTTTT. This codes for CATSDWDRADTGELFF.

The rearrangement uses TRBV18 and TRBJ2-2; TRBD1 aligns across 7 bases. The CDR3 runs 15 residues. The V gene end was trimmed by 0 bases and the J gene end by 9 bases; junction bases not matched to a gene: 7. Germline V gene sequence: CDR1 KGHSH, CDR2 LQKENI. This CDR3 is CASSPPNRGTWELFF. CDR3 DNA: TGTGCCAGCTCACCACCGAACAGGGGAACTTGGGAGCTGTTTTTT.

This clonotype was detected only a few times. The rearrangement uses TRBV5-1 and TRBJ2-5; tentative D call: TRBD1 (5 bases). Trimming shortened V by 6 bases and J by 1 base, and 13 bases separated the two germline ends. This CDR3 has 14 amino acids. Germline values: CDR1 SGHRS, CDR2 YFSETQ. In DNA form, the CDR3 reads TGCGCCAGCAAAGCAGGGTTCGTCCAAGAGACCCAGTACTTC. Translating it yields CASKAGFVQETQYF.

The chain employs TRBV10-2 and TRBJ2-3, with D perhaps TRBD2 (5 bases). Trimming took off 3 bases at V and 6 bases at J, with 19 bases between the two ends. This CDR3 is 16 amino acids long. In germline, CDR1 is WSHSY, CDR2 SAAADI. CDR3 protein: CASSEIGGRIADTQYF. The DNA for the CDR3 is TGCGCCAGCAGTGAAATTGGTGGGAGAATAGCGGATACGCAGTATTTT.

This clonotype showed up just a few times. This rearrangement joins TRBV5-1 to TRBJ2-2; D ambiguous. The CDR3 loop spans 14 amino acids. Trimming took 3 bases from V and 4 from J, leaving 10 bases between them. The germline gives CDR1 SGHRS, CDR2 YFSETQ. The CDR3 protein is CASSYSVGTGELFF. DNA of the CDR3: TGCGCCAGCAGCTACTCGGTTGGCACCGGGGAGCTGTTTTTT.

This clonotype was found a few times. V and J are TRBV7-2 and TRBJ2-4; TRBD2 matches 7 bases. The germline V gene encodes CDR1 SGHTA and CDR2 FQGNSA. The CDR3 spans 16 residues. Trimming at V came to 4 bases and at J to 0 bases, leaving 6 bases not matched to a gene. This CDR3 is CASSSRDYLAKNIQYF. CDR3 in DNA: TGTGCCAGCAGCTCACGGGACTACCTAGCCAAAAACATTCAGTACTTC.

The chain recombines TRBV3-1 with TRBJ2-5; D remains unclear. Germline loops: CDR1 LGHDT, CDR2 YNNKEL (reference sequence). The CDR3 totals 11 residues. The germline V and J ends were trimmed by 5 bases and 8 bases, with 9 bases remaining between them. In DNA form, the CDR3 reads TGTGCCAGCAGCTCCCGAAGAACCCAGTACTTC. As protein: CASSSRRTQYF.

This rearrangement joins TRBV15 to TRBJ2-1; no clear D gene. V shed 1 base and J shed 6 bases, with 4 bases lying between them. Germline-derived CDR1 and CDR2 are LNHNV and YYDKDF (reference sequence). The CDR3 runs to 12 residues. CDR3 loop: CATSRVTNEQFF. CDR3 sequence (DNA): TGTGCCACCAGCAGAGTTACCAATGAGCAGTTCTTC.

This clonotype was counted only a few times. This chain joins TRBV6-5 and TRBJ2-1; TRBD2 aligns across 8 bases. The CDR3 has 15 amino acids. J was trimmed by 4 bases and V by 0 bases; bases with no gene match: 2. Germline V CDR1 and CDR2: MNHEY, SVGAGI. CDR3 in amino acids: CASSYSGGGYNEQFF. The CDR3 DNA sequence: TGTGCCAGCAGTTACTCGGGCGGGGGGTACAATGAGCAGTTCTTC.